This entry is about one T cell receptor (beta chain). The sample is drawn from a study of blood T cell repertoires in COVID-19. Overall study context: The cDNA or gDNA used as material had been derived from T cells, B-cell-depleted T cells, or PBMCs.

The CDR3 is 16 amino acids. CDR1 LNHDA and CDR2 SQIVND come from the germline V gene (reference sequence). V was shortened by 5 bases and J by 1 base, with 15 bases between the two germline ends. TCRdb keeps only in-frame clones here, not all; method: immunoSEQ multiplex PCR. This table holds 200,000 to 250,000 clones, approximately 84% found once. The chain recombines TRBV19 with TRBJ1-5; maybe TRBD1 (6 bases). The sequence derives from an elderly man with acute or convalescent COVID-19. Specimen: peripheral blood. Here the CDR3 DNA reads TGTGCCAGTAGTGAGTGGAGCAGGGGCAGCAATCAGCCCCAGCATTTT. Its translation: CASSEWSRGSNQPQHF.